The sequence of this TCR beta chain was determined in a study of response to subunit inactivated influenza vaccine. CDR3 length: 17 amino acids. Trimming cost V 6 bases and J 0 bases; bases outside gene matches: 13. Germline-derived CDR1 and CDR2 are SQVTM and ANQGSEA. This clonotype appeared many times. A single record per CDR3 protein comes from TCRdb applying MiXCR to the RT-PCR reads. Altogether under 850,000 distinct CDR3 sequences are present, about a fifth being singletons, with the ten largest covering roughly a tenth. The starting material was PBMCs from blood, obtained roughly 5 days after vaccination. The source of this sequence is a man aged 50-60 years who received an inactivated influenza vaccine. J is TRBJ2-4 and V is TRBV29-1; 8 bases line up with TRBD1. This CDR3 is CSVAGGIGLLAKNIQYF. For the CDR3, the DNA is TGCAGCGTCGCAGGGGGCATCGGCTTACTAGCCAAAAACATTCAGTACTTC.